This T cell receptor (beta chain) originates from a study of blood T cell repertoires in COVID-19. Study-wide context: The analysed material was cDNA or gDNA that came from T cells, B-cell-depleted T cells, or PBMCs.

V was clipped by 4 bases and J by 3 bases, with 9 bases between them. Germline CDR1 and CDR2: MDHEN and SYDVKM. The CDR3 length is 14 residues. Produced via immunoSEQ multiplex PCR; TCRdb's table is partial and in-frame only. The data show 250,000 to 350,000 clones, with approximately 90% seen just once and 8% to 9.5% held by the top ten. This chain uses TRBV28 with TRBJ1-4; tentatively, D is TRBD1 (5 bases). Sequencing used PBMCs or T cells enriched from blood (not recorded which). This receptor was obtained from a woman aged 18-29 years who had recovered from COVID-19. CDR3 in DNA: TGTGCCAGCAGTTCCCAGGGTTCTAATGAAAAACTGTTTTTT. This gives the protein CASSSQGSNEKLFF.